Shown below are 30 T cell receptor beta chains from a single sample sequenced in a study of blood T cell repertoires in COVID-19 (dated by TCRdb to the early 2020s). The library relied on the immunoSEQ multiplex PCR assay. Held by TCRdb, this immuneACCESS table contains in-frame sequences only and omits some clones. Under half of the omission traces to an unresolved V gene where checked; the cause of the rest is unknown. In all, the sample holds under 200,000 clones, and around 77% of those were seen once. In total, the top ten clones hold around 6.3% of the sample. Sequencing was done on a sample of peripheral blood. The receptors were sampled from a man between 65 and 85 years old with active or convalescent COVID-19.

The rearrangement links TRBV4-2 to TRBJ1-2; possibly TRBD1 for D (5 bases). Germline CDR1 is LGHNA and CDR2 is YNFKEQ. V was clipped by 3 bases and J by 1 base, with 12 bases between them. This CDR3 region has 15 residues. CDR3 DNA: TGTGCCAGCAGCCAGGAGCTACAGGTTAACTATGGCTACACCTTC. Protein: CASSQELQVNYGYTF.

This chain links TRBV7-6 with TRBJ2-2; 11 positions match TRBD2. J was trimmed by 3 bases and V by 8 bases; bases with no gene match: 14. The CDR3 runs 18 residues. Germline values: CDR1 SGHVS, CDR2 FNYEAQ. CDR3 amino acids: CASGFVVAGGPYTGELFF. CDR3 DNA sequence: TGTGCCAGCGGTTTTGTGGTAGCGGGAGGGCCATACACCGGGGAGCTGTTTTTT. The full variable domain, completed using reference TRBV7-6 and TRBJ2-2, is GAGVSQSPRYKVTKRGQDVALRCDPISGHVSLYWYRQALGQGPEFLTYFNYEAQQDKSGLPNDRFSAERPEGSISTLTIQRTEQRDSAMYRCASGFVVAGGPYTGELFFGEGSRLTVL.

In this sample, this clone turned up many times. The CDR3 spells CASRPQGITGYTF. The CDR3 DNA reads as TGTGCCAGCAGACCACAGGGTATAACTGGCTACACCTTC. J is TRBJ1-2 and V is TRBV6-6; possible D gene TRBD1, 6 bases. Germline assignment: CDR1 MNHNY and CDR2 SVGAGI (reference sequence). CDR3 length: 13 residues. V was pared by 6 bases and J by 7 bases, with 15 bases between.

V usage is TRBV5-1 and J usage is TRBJ2-3, with D possibly being TRBD2 (6 bases). The CDR3 consists of 16 residues. Germline V CDR1 and CDR2: SGHRS, YFSETQ. Between the trimmed V and J ends, which lost 3 bases and 3 bases, there was a span of 17 bases. For the CDR3, the DNA is TGCGCCAGCAGCTGGCGCGGAGGGGCAGTAACAGATACGCAGTATTTT. Its protein product is CASSWRGGAVTDTQYF.

The chain uses TRBV12-5 and TRBJ1-6; unclear D gene. Germline V gene data show CDR1 as LGHNT and CDR2 as FRNRAP. This CDR3 spans 15 amino acids. V was cut by 7 bases and J by 0 bases, with 10 bases left in between. CDR3: CASAYGSSYNSPLHF. The CDR3 region has the DNA TGTGCTAGTGCCTACGGGAGCTCCTATAATTCACCCCTCCACTTT.

This chain uses TRBV4-1 with TRBJ1-4; D might be TRBD1 (6 bases). V lost 1 base and J 5 bases, leaving 11 bases between the germline ends. The CDR3 covers 15 residues. Germline lookup yields CDR1 MGHRA and CDR2 YSYEKL. The CDR3 bases are TGCGCCAGCAGCCAAGTTGAGGGGGTCAATGAAAAACTGTTTTTT. This sequence encodes CASSQVEGVNEKLFF.

This rearrangement joins TRBV5-1 to TRBJ1-4; D is ambiguous. CDR3 length: 15 residues. Per germline, CDR1 SGHRS and CDR2 YFSETQ. V gave up 0 bases and J gave up 3 bases, with 9 bases separating them. In nucleotides, the CDR3 is TGCGCCAGCAGCTTGGTGGAGGGAGCTAATGAAAAACTGTTTTTT. This sequence encodes CASSLVEGANEKLFF.

The J gene is TRBJ2-6, the V gene TRBV11-3; 7 nucleotides align to TRBD1. The CDR3 has 20 residues. The germline gives CDR1 SGHNT, CDR2 YENEEA. With V trimmed by 2 bases and J by 1 base, 14 bases remained unmatched. For the CDR3, the DNA is TGTGCCAGCAGCTTAAAGGGACGCAAGGGGGCTAATTCTGGGGCCAACGTCCTGACTTTC. Protein sequence: CASSLKGRKGANSGANVLTF.

The chain joins TRBV7-9 to TRBJ2-1, with 10 nucleotides matching TRBD2. J lost 4 bases, V lost 11 bases, and 5 bases had no gene match. Germline CDR1 SEHNR, CDR2 FQNEAQ (reference sequence). The CDR3 has 13 residues. CDR3 amino acids: CALEAGGYNEQFF. The CDR3 bases are TGTGCCCTCGAAGCGGGGGGGTACAATGAGCAGTTCTTC.

This clone was seen a few times. This chain uses TRBV11-3 with TRBJ2-2; D possibly corresponds to TRBD2 (5 bases). Germline V gives CDR1 SGHNT, CDR2 YENEEA. Trimming took 5 bases from V and 0 from J, leaving 10 bases between them. There are 15 residues in the CDR3. CDR3 sequence (DNA): TGTGCCAGCAGCCCCGGGATTGCGAACACCGGGGAGCTGTTTTTT. Protein: CASSPGIANTGELFF.

The chain employs TRBV5-4 and TRBJ1-2, with D maybe TRBD1 (5 bases). V gave up 4 bases and J gave up 1 base, with 14 bases separating them. Germline CDR1 reads SGHNT; CDR2 reads YYREEE (reference sequence). This CDR3 is built from 15 residues. This CDR3 is CASSLGQRINYGYTF. The CDR3 nucleotides read TGTGCCAGCAGCCTGGGGCAACGAATTAACTATGGCTACACCTTC.

The J gene is TRBJ1-2, the V gene TRBV7-2, with 7 bases fitting TRBD1. The CDR3 extends over 13 amino acids. The V segment lost 7 bases and the J segment 2 bases; nucleotides outside the gene matches: 4. Looked up from germline, CDR1 is SGHTA and CDR2 is FQGNSA. As DNA, the CDR3 is TGTGCCAGCAATTTGGGACAGAACTATGGCTACACCTTC. Amino acids: CASNLGQNYGYTF. The full variable domain, completed using reference TRBV7-2 and TRBJ1-2, is GAGVSQSPSNKVTEKGKDVELRCDPISGHTALYWYRQSLGQGLEFLIYFQGNSAPDKSGLPSDRFSAERTGGSVSTLTIQRTQQEDSAVYLCASNLGQNYGYTFGSGTRLTVV.

V and J are TRBV10-3 and TRBJ1-5; D is perhaps TRBD1 (6 bases). Per the germline V gene, CDR1 is ENHRY and CDR2 is SYGVKD. The CDR3 consists of 17 residues. V gave up 7 bases and J gave up 8 bases, with 27 bases separating them. CDR3 residues: CAITPRPARETGKPQHF. For the CDR3, the DNA is TGTGCCATCACTCCCCGGCCCGCGAGGGAGACAGGCAAGCCCCAGCATTTT.

This clone has more than one count but fewer than ten. The gene calls are TRBV19 and TRBJ1-5; TRBD1 agrees at 12 bases. The germline gives CDR1 LNHDA, CDR2 SQIVND (reference sequence). This CDR3 is 18 amino acids long. V lost 10 bases and J lost 4; bases outside the gene matches: 17. The CDR3: CATTSGTGGRLGNQPQHF. The CDR3 nucleotides read TGTGCCACTACGTCCGGGACAGGGGGCCGACTAGGGAATCAGCCCCAGCATTTT.

This chain links TRBV20-1 with TRBJ1-4, with D maybe TRBD1 (5 bases). Trimming cost V 6 bases and J 1 base, with 21 bases left between them. The CDR3 is 17 amino acids. CDR1 is DFQATT and CDR2 is SNEGSKA in the germline V gene (reference sequence). DNA for the CDR3: TGCAGTGCCAGTTCTATCCTCGGGGGGGGAACTAATGAAAAACTGTTTTTT. Its protein is CSASSILGGGTNEKLFF.

The chain links TRBV6-6 to TRBJ1-6; 7 bases agree with TRBD1. The CDR3 runs 16 residues. Germline CDR1 and CDR2: MNHNY and SVGAGI (reference sequence). J lost 7 bases, V lost 5 bases, and 11 bases had no gene match. Here the CDR3 reads CASSPWAGGNNSPLHF. CDR3 bases: TGTGCCAGCAGTCCCTGGGCAGGGGGTAACAATTCACCCCTCCACTTT.

CDR3 sequence reads: CAWSRGQGNSPLHF. The CDR3, as DNA: TGTGCCTGGAGTCGGGGACAGGGAAATTCACCCCTCCACTTT. The rearrangement joins TRBV30 to TRBJ1-6, with 9 bases lining up with TRBD1. The V and J ends lost 2 bases and 7 bases, in that order; junction bases with no gene match: 3. The germline gives CDR1 GTSNPN, CDR2 SVGIG (reference sequence). The CDR3 loop spans 14 amino acids.

The rearrangement joins TRBV7-2 to TRBJ2-7, with D possibly being TRBD1 (6 bases). CDR1 is SGHTA and CDR2 is FQGNSA in the germline V gene. Deletions cut 0 bases from V and 3 bases from J, with 9 bases between. This CDR3 is built from 14 residues. CDR3 in DNA: TGTGCCAGCAGCTTAGCGCTCAGGGGCTACGAGCAGTACTTC. It specifies CASSLALRGYEQYF.

This clone was seen a handful of times. This chain links TRBV11-2 with TRBJ1-2; D might be TRBD1 (6 bases). Germline V gene data show CDR1 as SGHAT and CDR2 as FQNNGV. The CDR3 extends over 15 amino acids. Trimming pared 2 bases from V and 6 bases from J, leaving 16 bases between. The CDR3 DNA reads TGTGCCAGCAGCTTAATAGGTACAGGGTGGAATGGCTACACCTTC. Translating gives CASSLIGTGWNGYTF.

The chain couples TRBV5-1 to TRBJ2-3, with TRBD2 as a possible D gene (6 bases). The CDR3 is 14 residues long. Per the germline V gene, CDR1 is SGHRS and CDR2 is YFSETQ. Trimming cost V 0 bases and J 6 bases, with 11 bases left between them. The CDR3 protein is CASSLAAGWDTQYF. The CDR3 nucleotides read TGCGCCAGCAGCTTGGCCGCGGGATGGGATACGCAGTATTTT.

The genes are TRBV10-3 and TRBJ2-7; a weak D match, TRBD1 (5 bases). Germline CDR1 reads ENHRY; CDR2 reads SYGVKD. The CDR3 has 15 residues. Trimming removed 0 bases at V and 5 bases at J, with 14 bases between. The CDR3 DNA is TGTGCCATCAGTGAGTCCGGCGCCTGGGGCCACGAGCAGTACTTC. Protein sequence: CAISESGAWGHEQYF.

V usage is TRBV11-2 and J usage is TRBJ1-1; TRBD1 agrees at 9 bases. The length of the CDR3 is 13 residues. V was pared by 6 bases and J by 6 bases, with 5 bases of the junction left unmatched. Germline V gene sequence: CDR1 SGHAT, CDR2 FQNNGV. CDR3 nucleotide sequence: TGTGCCAGCAGACTCACAGGGGGCTCTGAAGCTTTCTTT. It encodes CASRLTGGSEAFF.

The chain links TRBV15 to TRBJ1-2; the D is unclear. This CDR3 spans 15 amino acids. Per the germline V gene, CDR1 is LNHNV and CDR2 is YYDKDF (reference sequence). Trimming removed 0 bases from V and 2 bases from J, with 10 bases in between. CDR3 loop: CATSRDHRPNYGYTF. DNA for the CDR3: TGTGCCACCAGCAGAGATCACAGACCCAACTATGGCTACACCTTC.

The rearrangement uses TRBV29-1 and TRBJ2-2; perhaps TRBD1 as D (5 bases). The CDR3 runs to 14 residues. Germline lookup yields CDR1 SQVTM and CDR2 ANQGSEA. Trimming left V 7 bases short and J 8 bases short, with 20 bases between. The CDR3 sequence: CSATTQGPRGELFF. As DNA, the CDR3 is TGCAGCGCTACCACGCAGGGTCCCCGGGGGGAGCTGTTTTTT.

The rearrangement uses TRBV18 and TRBJ2-5; D is possibly TRBD2 (5 bases). Germline CDR1 KGHSH, CDR2 LQKENI. The CDR3 consists of 15 residues. V was cut by 4 bases and J by 5 bases, with 17 bases left in between. The CDR3, as DNA: TGTGCCAGCTCACTGGATCACGGACGGGATGAGACCCAGTACTTC. Amino acids: CASSLDHGRDETQYF.

V and J are TRBV5-4 and TRBJ2-1, with D hard to call. The CDR3 length is 15 residues. Germline CDR1 reads SGHNT; CDR2 reads YYREEE (reference sequence). Trimming removed 1 base from V and 2 bases from J, with 10 bases in between. In nucleotides, the CDR3 is TGTGCCAGCAGCTTGCAGCTTCTAGCCTACAATGAGCAGTTCTTC. Its protein product is CASSLQLLAYNEQFF.

The rearrangement joins TRBV3-1 (or the pseudogene TRBV3-2) to TRBJ1-2; TRBD1 might be the D (5 bases). The CDR3 contains 14 residues. V was cut by 4 bases and J by 6 bases, with 15 bases left in between. CDR1 and CDR2 from the germline V gene are LGHDT and YNNKEL (reference sequence). The CDR3 nucleotides read TGTGCCAGCAGCCCGAGGTGGGGGGAGGATGGCTACACCTTC. As protein: CASSPRWGEDGYTF.

CDR3 sequence (DNA): TGTGCCAGCAGCTACAGGAGTTTAAATTCACCCCTCCACTTT. This sequence encodes CASSYRSLNSPLHF. V and J are TRBV27 and TRBJ1-6, with D maybe TRBD1 (5 bases). This CDR3 contains 14 residues. The V end lost 6 bases, the J end lost 7 bases, and 13 bases lay between the germline ends. Germline CDR1 MNHEY, CDR2 SMNVEV (reference sequence).

This clone was seen just once. The chain combines TRBV29-1 with TRBJ2-1, with D perhaps matching TRBD1 (6 bases). CDR1 and CDR2 (germline): SQVTM, ANQGSEA. The CDR3 runs to 12 residues. The ends were cut back, 2 bases at V and 9 bases at J, with 11 bases in the middle. CDR3 in DNA: TGCAGCGTTGAAAAAACAGGGATTGAGCAGTTCTTC. This encodes CSVEKTGIEQFF.

The chain recombines TRBV5-1 with TRBJ2-3, with a tentative D call TRBD1 (5 bases). Trimming took 8 bases from V and 0 from J, leaving 13 bases between them. Germline values: CDR1 SGHRS, CDR2 YFSETQ. The CDR3 length is 14 residues. The DNA of the CDR3 is TGCGCCAGTACCGACAGCCAGAGCACAGATACGCAGTATTTT. Translated, it gives CASTDSQSTDTQYF.